The 28 T cell receptor beta chains reported below all come from one sample, sequenced in a study of metastatic and nonmetastatic thyroid tumors. TCRdb re-called the PCR reads through MiXCR. This sample has roughly 13,000 clones, with 25% to 30% found just once. Patients had received no treatment of any kind before thyroid surgery. The material sequenced was tumor tissue. The receptors shown here come from a female donor with papillary thyroid cancer or a benign thyroid nodule (not recorded which). Some clones in this sample may be carry-over from other donors' samples.

In this sample, this clone turned up many times. Here the CDR3 DNA reads TGTGCCAGCTCAGCGGGGAGCGGGAGGGGCAACGAGCAGTACTTC. Protein product: CASSAGSGRGNEQYF. V is TRBV18 and J is TRBJ2-7; TRBD2 matches at 10 bases. In germline, CDR1 is KGHSH, CDR2 LQKENI. The CDR3 extends over 15 amino acids. Trimming at V came to 5 bases and at J to 5 bases, leaving 9 bases not matched to a gene.

This clone was observed at least ten times. The V gene is TRBV3-1, the J gene TRBJ2-4, with a weak D call TRBD2 (5 bases). This CDR3 is built from 16 residues. Germline CDR1 LGHDT, CDR2 YNNKEL (reference sequence). Trimming stripped 4 bases from V and 7 bases from J, with 20 bases between. In DNA, the CDR3 is TGTGCCAGCAGCCCGATGAGTGGTGGGAGAGCGAACATTCAGTACTTC. Protein: CASSPMSGGRANIQYF.

In its sample, this clone was seen a few times. The rearrangement joins TRBV27 to TRBJ1-6; D remains unclear. The germline V gene has CDR1 MNHEY and CDR2 SMNVEV (reference sequence). The CDR3 covers 14 residues. V lost 0 bases to trimming and J lost 7 bases, with 7 bases between them. CDR3 protein: CASSLSSLNSPLHF. CDR3 DNA sequence: TGTGCCAGCAGTTTATCGTCTCTCAATTCACCCCTCCACTTT.

Only a few counts were recorded for this clone. This chain links TRBV6-1 with TRBJ1-6, with unresolved D. Germline CDR1 is MNHNS and CDR2 is SASEGT. This CDR3 comprises 13 residues. Trimming stripped 5 bases from V and 10 bases from J, with 12 bases between. CDR3 region: CASSKIVGSPLHF. The DNA of the CDR3 is TGTGCCAGCAGTAAAATCGTTGGATCACCCCTCCACTTT.

Only a few counts were recorded for this clone. The chain uses TRBV12-3 or TRBV12-4 and TRBJ2-7; 7 nucleotides line up with TRBD1. The CDR3 has 14 residues. The V gene end was trimmed by 3 bases and the J gene end by 5 bases; junction bases not matched to a gene: 7. The CDR3 region is CASSFPGQVHEQYF. CDR3 DNA: TGTGCCAGCAGTTTTCCCGGACAGGTCCACGAGCAGTACTTC.

This clone was seen more than once but under ten times. In nucleotides, the CDR3 is TGTGCCAGCCATCCCATAGCGGCAACTAGCTCCTACGAGCAGTACTTC. Its protein product is CASHPIAATSSYEQYF. The rearrangement links TRBV28 to TRBJ2-7, with D maybe TRBD2 (6 bases). V was shortened by 8 bases and J by 0 bases, with 20 bases between the two germline ends. CDR1 is MDHEN and CDR2 is SYDVKM in the germline V gene. The CDR3 is 16 residues long.

V gene TRBV9 combines with J gene TRBJ2-2; TRBD2 matches 7 bases. CDR1 and CDR2 from the germline V gene are SGDLS and YYNGEE. The trim removed 7 bases at V and 1 base at J, leaving 7 bases unmatched. This CDR3 region has 15 residues. The CDR3 region is CASSGERGNTGELFF. CDR3 sequence (DNA): TGTGCCAGCTCGGGGGAGCGGGGGAACACCGGGGAGCTGTTTTTT.

This chain links TRBV11-2 with TRBJ2-7; maybe TRBD1 (8 bases). The CDR3 extends over 14 amino acids. The V end lost 3 bases, the J end lost 5 bases, and 14 bases lay between the germline ends. Germline-derived CDR1 and CDR2 are SGHAT and FQNNGV. The CDR3 DNA sequence: TGTGCCAGCAGCTTGGACAGGGAGGGACACGAGCAGTACTTC. Protein sequence: CASSLDREGHEQYF.

The chain joins TRBV6-1 to TRBJ2-7; TRBD2 matches 11 bases. Germline V gene lookup returns CDR1 MNHNS and CDR2 SASEGT. This CDR3 spans 18 amino acids. V lost 5 bases to trimming and J lost 6 bases; unmatched junction nucleotides: 18. CDR3 region: CASSRIPPTSGSVLEQYF. CDR3 coding DNA: TGTGCCAGCAGTCGAATCCCCCCCACTAGCGGGAGCGTCCTCGAGCAGTACTTC.

The chain carries TRBV30 and TRBJ1-1; D is uncertain. From germline, CDR1 is GTSNPN and CDR2 SVGIG (reference sequence). The CDR3 contains 13 residues. The V gene lost 0 bases and the J gene lost 5 bases, with 10 bases spanning the gap. The CDR3 DNA reads as TGTGCCTGGAGTGTACTCATTGGGACTGAAGCTTTCTTT. Translating gives CAWSVLIGTEAFF. Filled out from reference TRBV30 and TRBJ1-1, the complete variable domain reads SQTIHQWPATLVQPVGSPLSLECTVEGTSNPNLYWYRQAAGRGLQLLFYSVGIGQISSEVPQNLSASRPQDRQFILSSKKLLLSDSGFYLCAWSVLIGTEAFFGQGTRLTVV.

The gene calls are TRBV3-1 and TRBJ1-4; no reliable D call. Looked up from germline, CDR1 is LGHDT and CDR2 is YNNKEL (reference sequence). The CDR3 is 18 amino acids. Trimming removed 0 bases from V and 6 bases from J, with 20 bases in between. The CDR3 spells CASSQEVSGKVRDEKLFF. For the CDR3, the DNA is TGTGCCAGCAGCCAAGAGGTATCGGGAAAGGTCCGGGATGAAAAACTGTTTTTT.

This clone has a handful of counts. J is TRBJ2-7 and V is TRBV28; no definite D call. Germline lookup yields CDR1 MDHEN and CDR2 SYDVKM. The CDR3 is 14 residues long. The V end lost 3 bases, the J end lost 1 base, and 10 bases lay between the germline ends. In DNA form, the CDR3 reads TGTGCCAGCAGTTTCCACTGCCCGTCCTACGAGCAGTACTTC. This sequence encodes CASSFHCPSYEQYF.

This clone was counted many times. This chain connects TRBV4-2 to TRBJ1-2; no definite D call. Germline lookup yields CDR1 LGHNA and CDR2 YNFKEQ. Trimming cost V 1 base and J 8 bases, with 14 bases left between them. This CDR3 region has 14 residues. This CDR3 is CASSQVDRPGGYTF. The CDR3 DNA reads TGTGCCAGCAGCCAAGTAGATCGTCCCGGGGGCTACACCTTC.

There are a few counts of this clone. This chain links TRBV27 with TRBJ1-2; no clear D gene. V was clipped by 7 bases and J by 7 bases, with 16 bases between them. CDR1 and CDR2 (germline): MNHEY, SMNVEV (reference sequence). The CDR3 contains 13 residues. CDR3: CASKSYGLFGYTF. Here the CDR3 DNA reads TGTGCCAGCAAAAGTTACGGACTCTTTGGCTACACCTTC.

For the CDR3, the DNA is TGTGCCTGGAGTTCGGGGGGGCACACTGAAGCTTTCTTT. As protein: CAWSSGGHTEAFF. The rearrangement links TRBV30 to TRBJ1-1; perhaps TRBD1 as D (6 bases). In germline, CDR1 is GTSNPN, CDR2 SVGIG (reference sequence). V shed 2 bases and J shed 3 bases, with 10 bases lying between them. This CDR3 region has 13 residues.

In its sample, this clone was seen a few times. In DNA form, the CDR3 reads TGTGCCAGCAGCTTAACCCAAGTTCACACTGAAGCTTTCTTT. The encoded protein is CASSLTQVHTEAFF. This chain links TRBV6-2 or TRBV6-3 with TRBJ1-1; D gene uncertain. The germline CDR1 and CDR2 sequences are MNHEY and SVGEGT. The CDR3 sequence is 14 residues long. Trimming removed 6 bases at V and 3 bases at J, with 14 bases between.

The rearrangement joins TRBV5-1 to TRBJ2-6; the D gene could be TRBD1 or TRBD2 (5 bases each). The CDR3 has 17 amino acids. CDR1 is SGHRS and CDR2 is YFSETQ in the germline V gene. V was pared by 0 bases and J by 0 bases, with 10 bases between. CDR3: CASSLAGTSSGANVLTF. In nucleotides, the CDR3 is TGCGCCAGCAGCTTGGCGGGGACGAGCTCTGGGGCCAACGTCCTGACTTTC.

This clone is termed medium-sized. The chain combines TRBV7-9 with TRBJ1-2; 7 bases line up with TRBD1. V dropped 5 bases and J dropped 8; count of bases not matched to a gene: 23. This CDR3 is built from 18 residues. Germline V gives CDR1 SEHNR, CDR2 FQNEAQ (reference sequence). The DNA for the CDR3 is TGTGCCAGCAGCCAGGGACATCATGGGGAGGGGGCGTATGGAGGCTACACCTTC. Its protein product is CASSQGHHGEGAYGGYTF.

This clone was counted a few times. The chain is built from TRBV24-1 and TRBJ1-6, with D unresolved. This CDR3 spans 10 amino acids. Germline lookup yields CDR1 KGHDR and CDR2 SFDVKD. Trimming took off 6 bases at V and 14 bases at J, with 7 bases between the two ends. CDR3 nucleotide sequence: TGTGCCACCAGTCCCCTGTCCCTCCACTTT. Amino acid sequence: CATSPLSLHF.

This clone was seen repeatedly, ten times or more. The CDR3 loop reads CASSRANYGYTF. The DNA for the CDR3 is TGTGCCAGCAGCAGAGCTAACTATGGCTACACCTTC. This chain uses TRBV28 with TRBJ1-2; D not certain. Germline CDR1 reads MDHEN; CDR2 reads SYDVKM. V shed 6 bases and J shed 0 bases, with 5 bases lying between them. This CDR3 spans 12 amino acids.

This clone was counted a few times. This chain uses TRBV6-2 or TRBV6-3 with TRBJ1-1; a weak D match, TRBD1 (6 bases). The germline V gene encodes CDR1 MNHEY and CDR2 SVGEGT. This CDR3 spans 14 amino acids. Trimming cost V 5 bases and J 5 bases, with 15 bases left between them. CDR3 in DNA: TGTGCCAGCAGTCTAGGCAGGGGAGGAACTGAAGCTTTCTTT. Translating gives CASSLGRGGTEAFF.

The chain joins TRBV11-2 to TRBJ2-7, with D perhaps matching TRBD1 or TRBD2 (6 bases each). V gave up 1 base and J gave up 5 bases, with 24 bases separating them. The CDR3 extends over 18 amino acids. Germline loops: CDR1 SGHAT, CDR2 FQNNGV. For the CDR3, the DNA is TGTGCCAGCAGCTTAGGCAGGGGACATGGAGGGAGAGCGAACGAGCAGTACTTC. The encoded protein is CASSLGRGHGGRANEQYF. The full variable domain, its missing parts supplied by reference TRBV11-2 and TRBJ2-7, is EAGVAQSPRYKIIEKRQSVAFWCNPISGHATLYWYQQILGQGPKLLIQFQNNGVVDDSQLPKDRFSAERLKGVDSTLKIQPAKLEDSAVYLCASSLGRGHGGRANEQYFGPGTRLTVT.

This clone was counted ten times or more. DNA of the CDR3: TGTGCCAGCAGCCCTGATGGGAGGGGGGACACTGAAGCTTTCTTT. This translates into CASSPDGRGDTEAFF. The V call is TRBV4-2, the J call TRBJ1-1, with D perhaps TRBD1 (6 bases). The V gene lost 4 bases and the J gene lost 3 bases, with 15 bases spanning the gap. The CDR3 totals 15 residues. Germline-derived CDR1 and CDR2 are LGHNA and YNFKEQ.

The chain is built from TRBV30 and TRBJ1-1, with D hard to call. CDR1 GTSNPN and CDR2 SVGIG come from the germline V gene (reference sequence). The germline V and J ends were trimmed by 0 bases and 8 bases, with 16 bases remaining between them. The CDR3 is made up of 14 amino acids. CDR3 nucleotides: TGTGCCTGGAGTGTAGGATGGGAAGATTTAGAAGCTTTCTTT. It translates to CAWSVGWEDLEAFF.

This clone is deemed medium-sized. The rearrangement joins TRBV24-1 to TRBJ2-2; D ambiguous. Per the germline V gene, CDR1 is KGHDR and CDR2 is SFDVKD. There are 14 residues in the CDR3. The V and J ends lost 2 bases and 6 bases respectively, with 9 bases between them. The CDR3 DNA reads TGTGCCACCAGTGATTCACCTTCCCCCGGGGAGCTGTTTTTT. It specifies CATSDSPSPGELFF.

In this sample, this clone turned up many times. The chain uses TRBV19 and TRBJ1-5, with D unclear. Between the trimmed V and J ends, which lost 7 bases and 1 base, there was a span of 8 bases. The CDR3 contains 13 residues. CDR1 is LNHDA, CDR2 SQIVND, per germline (reference sequence). In nucleotides, the CDR3 is TGTGCCAGTACTGTGAACAGCAATCAGCCCCAGCATTTT. Protein sequence: CASTVNSNQPQHF.

This clone was seen ten or more times. Here the CDR3 omits its conserved ending phenylalanine or tryptophan, so a read error is the likely source. The V and J genes are TRBV20-1 and TRBJ1-5; TRBD1 matches at 8 bases. Germline lookup yields CDR1 DFQATT and CDR2 SNEGSKA (reference sequence). This CDR3 spans 14 amino acids. The V gene end was trimmed by 6 bases and the J gene end by 4 bases; junction bases not matched to a gene: 8. CDR3 sequence (DNA): TGCAGTGCAGAACCGGGACAGGATAATCAGCCCCAGCATCTT. This encodes CSAEPGQDNQPQHL.

The J gene is TRBJ2-2, the V gene TRBV20-1, with TRBD1 as a possible D gene (6 bases). V dropped 8 bases and J dropped 0 bases, with 10 bases sitting between them. This CDR3 has 13 amino acids. Per the germline V gene, CDR1 is DFQATT and CDR2 is SNEGSKA (reference sequence). The CDR3: CSPGQTNTGELFF. CDR3 in DNA: TGCAGTCCAGGACAGACGAACACCGGGGAGCTGTTTTTT.